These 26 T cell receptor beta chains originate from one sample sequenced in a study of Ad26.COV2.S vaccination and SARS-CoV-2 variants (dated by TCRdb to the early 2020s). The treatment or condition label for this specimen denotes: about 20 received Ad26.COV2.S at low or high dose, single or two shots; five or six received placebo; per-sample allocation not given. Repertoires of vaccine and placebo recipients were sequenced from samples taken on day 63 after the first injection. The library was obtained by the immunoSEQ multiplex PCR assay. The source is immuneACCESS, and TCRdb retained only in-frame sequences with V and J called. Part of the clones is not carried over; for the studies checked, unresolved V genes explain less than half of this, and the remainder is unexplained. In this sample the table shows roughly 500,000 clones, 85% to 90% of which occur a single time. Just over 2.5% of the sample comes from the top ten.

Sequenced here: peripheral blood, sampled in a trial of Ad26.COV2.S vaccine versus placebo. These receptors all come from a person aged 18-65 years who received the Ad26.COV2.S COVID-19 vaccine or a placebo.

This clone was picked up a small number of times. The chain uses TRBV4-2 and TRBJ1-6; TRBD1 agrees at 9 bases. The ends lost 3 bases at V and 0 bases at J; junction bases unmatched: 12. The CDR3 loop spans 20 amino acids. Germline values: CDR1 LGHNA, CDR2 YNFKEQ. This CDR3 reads CASSHPGTGRWDSYNSPLHF. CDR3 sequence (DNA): TGTGCCAGCAGCCATCCCGGGACAGGGAGGTGGGACTCCTATAATTCACCCCTCCACTTT.

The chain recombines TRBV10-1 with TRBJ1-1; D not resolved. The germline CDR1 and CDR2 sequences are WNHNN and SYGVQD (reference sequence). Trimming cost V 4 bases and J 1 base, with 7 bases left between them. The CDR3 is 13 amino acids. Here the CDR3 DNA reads TGCGCCAGCAGTGTTGATAGGAACACTGAAGCTTTCTTT. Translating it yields CASSVDRNTEAFF.

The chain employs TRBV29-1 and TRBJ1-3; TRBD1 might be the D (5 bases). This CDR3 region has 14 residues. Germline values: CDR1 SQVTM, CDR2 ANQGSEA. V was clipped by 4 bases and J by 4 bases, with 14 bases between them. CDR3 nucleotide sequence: TGCAGCGTTGCGACACAGGCCTGGGGAAACACCATATATTTT. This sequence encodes CSVATQAWGNTIYF.

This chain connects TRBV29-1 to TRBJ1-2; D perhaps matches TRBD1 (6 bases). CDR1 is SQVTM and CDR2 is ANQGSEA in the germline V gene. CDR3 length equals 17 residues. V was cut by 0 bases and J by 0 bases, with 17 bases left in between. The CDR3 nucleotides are TGCAGCGTTGAAGATCAGAGGGCGCAGGGGACTAACTATGGCTACACCTTC. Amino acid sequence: CSVEDQRAQGTNYGYTF.

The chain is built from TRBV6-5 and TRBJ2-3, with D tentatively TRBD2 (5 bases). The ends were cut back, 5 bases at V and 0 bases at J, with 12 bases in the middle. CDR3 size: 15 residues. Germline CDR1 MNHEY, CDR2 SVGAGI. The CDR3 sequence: CASSPGRFSTDTQYF. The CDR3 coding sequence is TGTGCCAGCAGTCCGGGGAGATTTAGCACAGATACGCAGTATTTT.

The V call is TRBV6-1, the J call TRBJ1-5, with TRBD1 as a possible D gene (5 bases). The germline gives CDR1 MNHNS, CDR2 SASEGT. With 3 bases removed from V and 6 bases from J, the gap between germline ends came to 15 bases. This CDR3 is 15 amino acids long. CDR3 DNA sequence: TGTGCCAGCAGTGAGCTGGGTGGGGGGTTTCAGCCCCAGCATTTT. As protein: CASSELGGGFQPQHF.

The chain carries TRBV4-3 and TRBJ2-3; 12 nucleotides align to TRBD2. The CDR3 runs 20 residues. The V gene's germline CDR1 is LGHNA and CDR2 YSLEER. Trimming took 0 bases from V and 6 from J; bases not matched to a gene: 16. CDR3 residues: CASSQDLVASGRAGTDTQYF. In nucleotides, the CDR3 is TGCGCCAGCAGCCAAGATCTGGTAGCTAGCGGGAGGGCCGGGACCGATACGCAGTATTTT.

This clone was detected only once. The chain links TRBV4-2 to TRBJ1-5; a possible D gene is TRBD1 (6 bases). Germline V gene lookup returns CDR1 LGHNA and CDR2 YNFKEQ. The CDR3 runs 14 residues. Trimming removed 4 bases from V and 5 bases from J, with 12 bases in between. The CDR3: CASSLDRRYQPQHF. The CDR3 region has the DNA TGTGCCAGCAGCCTCGACAGGAGGTATCAGCCCCAGCATTTT.

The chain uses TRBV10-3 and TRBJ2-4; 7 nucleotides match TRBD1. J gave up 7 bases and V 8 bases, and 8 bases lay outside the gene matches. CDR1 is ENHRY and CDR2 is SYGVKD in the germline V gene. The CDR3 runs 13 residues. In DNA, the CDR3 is TGTGCCATCGCAGAGACAGGGTTTAACATTCAGTACTTC. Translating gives CAIAETGFNIQYF.

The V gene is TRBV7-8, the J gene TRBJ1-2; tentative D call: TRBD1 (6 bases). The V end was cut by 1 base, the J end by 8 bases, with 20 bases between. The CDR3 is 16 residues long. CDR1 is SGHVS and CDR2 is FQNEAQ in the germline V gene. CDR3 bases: TGTGCCAGCAGCTTAGGATACACAGGGACGGTCGGAGGCTACACCTTC. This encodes CASSLGYTGTVGGYTF.

The CDR3 reads CASASQAISSGNTIYF. CDR3 DNA sequence: TGTGCCAGTGCCAGTCAGGCTATCAGCTCTGGAAACACCATATATTTT. The gene calls are TRBV19 and TRBJ1-3; D unresolved. The CDR3 has 16 amino acids. V shed 8 bases and J shed 0 bases, with 17 bases lying between them. The germline gives CDR1 LNHDA, CDR2 SQIVND (reference sequence).

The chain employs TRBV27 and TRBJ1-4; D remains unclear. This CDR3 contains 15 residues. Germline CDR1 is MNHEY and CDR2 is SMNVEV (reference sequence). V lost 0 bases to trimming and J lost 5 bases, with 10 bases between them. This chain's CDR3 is CASSLSSRTNEKLFF. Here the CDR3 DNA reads TGTGCCAGCAGTTTATCGTCCCGGACCAATGAAAAACTGTTTTTT. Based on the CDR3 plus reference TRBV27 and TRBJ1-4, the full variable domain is EAQVTQNPRYLITVTGKKLTVTCSQNMNHEYMSWYRQDPGLGLRQIYYSMNVEVTDKGDVPEGYKVSRKEKRNFPLILESPSPNQTSLYFCASSLSSRTNEKLFFGSGTQLSVL.

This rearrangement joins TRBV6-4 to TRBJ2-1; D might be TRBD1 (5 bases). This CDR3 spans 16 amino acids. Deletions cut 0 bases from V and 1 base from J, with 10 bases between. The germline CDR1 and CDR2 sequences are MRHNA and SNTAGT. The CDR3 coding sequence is TGTGCCAGCAGTGACTCGGGGCGGAGATCCTACAATGAGCAGTTCTTC. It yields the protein CASSDSGRRSYNEQFF.

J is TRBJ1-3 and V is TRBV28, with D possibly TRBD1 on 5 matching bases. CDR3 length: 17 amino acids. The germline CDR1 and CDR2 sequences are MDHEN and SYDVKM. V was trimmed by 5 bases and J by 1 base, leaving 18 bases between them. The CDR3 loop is CASSPLRPWGSGNTIYF. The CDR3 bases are TGTGCCAGCAGTCCCCTTCGGCCATGGGGGTCTGGAAACACCATATATTTT.

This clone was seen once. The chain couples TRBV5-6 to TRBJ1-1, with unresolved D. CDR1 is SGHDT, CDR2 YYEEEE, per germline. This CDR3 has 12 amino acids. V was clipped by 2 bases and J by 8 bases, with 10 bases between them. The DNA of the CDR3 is TGTGCCAGCAGCTTTGGGCAGGCAGAAGCTTTCTTT. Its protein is CASSFGQAEAFF.

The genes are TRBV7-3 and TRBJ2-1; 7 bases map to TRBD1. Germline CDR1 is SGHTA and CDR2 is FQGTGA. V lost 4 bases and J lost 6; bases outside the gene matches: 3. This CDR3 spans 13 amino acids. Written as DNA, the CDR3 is TGTGCCAGCAGCTCCCCAGGGGGCAATGAGCAGTTCTTC. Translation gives CASSSPGGNEQFF.

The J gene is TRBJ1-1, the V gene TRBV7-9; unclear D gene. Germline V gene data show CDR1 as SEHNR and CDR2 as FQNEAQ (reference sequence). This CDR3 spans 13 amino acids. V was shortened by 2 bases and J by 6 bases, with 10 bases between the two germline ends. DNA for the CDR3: TGTGCCAGCAGCTTAACGGGAATCTCTGAAGCTTTCTTT. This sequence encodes CASSLTGISEAFF.

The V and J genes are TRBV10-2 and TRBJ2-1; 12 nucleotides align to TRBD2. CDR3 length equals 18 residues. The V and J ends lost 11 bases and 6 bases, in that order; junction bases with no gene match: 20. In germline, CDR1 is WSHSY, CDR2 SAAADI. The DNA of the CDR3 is TGCGCCCATTCTCGGGCTAGCGGGAGGGCCGAGGAGTCCAATGAGCAGTTCTTC. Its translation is CAHSRASGRAEESNEQFF.

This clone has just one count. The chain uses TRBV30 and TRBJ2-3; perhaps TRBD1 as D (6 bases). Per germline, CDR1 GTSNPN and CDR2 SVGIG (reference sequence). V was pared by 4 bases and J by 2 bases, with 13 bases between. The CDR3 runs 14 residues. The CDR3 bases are TGTGCCTGGACAACAGGGATCCACACAGATACGCAGTATTTT. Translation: CAWTTGIHTDTQYF.

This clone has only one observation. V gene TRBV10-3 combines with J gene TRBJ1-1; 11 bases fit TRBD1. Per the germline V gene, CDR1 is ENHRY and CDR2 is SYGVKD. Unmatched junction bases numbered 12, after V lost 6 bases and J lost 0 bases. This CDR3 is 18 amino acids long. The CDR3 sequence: CAIRSGTGGTPMNTEAFF. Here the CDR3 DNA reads TGTGCCATCAGGAGCGGGACAGGGGGGACGCCTATGAACACTGAAGCTTTCTTT.

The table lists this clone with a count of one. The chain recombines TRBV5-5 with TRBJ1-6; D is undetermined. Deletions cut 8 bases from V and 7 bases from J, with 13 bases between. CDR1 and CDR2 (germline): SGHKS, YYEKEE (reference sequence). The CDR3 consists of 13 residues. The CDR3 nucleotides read TGTGCCAGTAATCAGGAGCACAATTCACCCCTCCACTTT. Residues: CASNQEHNSPLHF. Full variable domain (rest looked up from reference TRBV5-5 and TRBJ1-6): DAGVTQSPTHLIKTRGQQVTLRCSPISGHKSVSWYQQVLGQGPQFIFQYYEKEERGRGNFPDRFSARQFPNYSSELNVNALLLGDSALYLCASNQEHNSPLHFGNGTRLTVT.

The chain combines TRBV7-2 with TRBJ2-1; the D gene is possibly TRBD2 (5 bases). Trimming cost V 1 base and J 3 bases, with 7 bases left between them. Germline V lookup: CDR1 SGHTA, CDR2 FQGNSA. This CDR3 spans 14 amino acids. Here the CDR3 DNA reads TGTGCCAGCAGCTTAGTACTAGTCTACAATGAGCAGTTCTTC. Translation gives CASSLVLVYNEQFF.

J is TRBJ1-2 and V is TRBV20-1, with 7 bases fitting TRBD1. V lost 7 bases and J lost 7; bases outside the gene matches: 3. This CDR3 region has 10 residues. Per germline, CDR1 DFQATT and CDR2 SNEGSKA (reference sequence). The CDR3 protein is CSGYRGGYTF. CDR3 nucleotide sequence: TGCAGTGGATACAGGGGTGGCTACACCTTC.

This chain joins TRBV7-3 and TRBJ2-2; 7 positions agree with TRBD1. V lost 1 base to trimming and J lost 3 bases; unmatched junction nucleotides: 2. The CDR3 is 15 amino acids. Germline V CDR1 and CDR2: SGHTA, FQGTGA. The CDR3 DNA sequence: TGTGCCAGCAGCTTAAAAAGGGGGCACACCGGGGAGCTGTTTTTT. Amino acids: CASSLKRGHTGELFF.

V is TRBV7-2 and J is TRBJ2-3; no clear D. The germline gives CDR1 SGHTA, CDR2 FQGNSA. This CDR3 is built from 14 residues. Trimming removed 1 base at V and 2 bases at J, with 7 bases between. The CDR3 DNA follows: TGTGCCAGCAGCTTAGACCTAATCACAGATACGCAGTATTTT. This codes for CASSLDLITDTQYF.

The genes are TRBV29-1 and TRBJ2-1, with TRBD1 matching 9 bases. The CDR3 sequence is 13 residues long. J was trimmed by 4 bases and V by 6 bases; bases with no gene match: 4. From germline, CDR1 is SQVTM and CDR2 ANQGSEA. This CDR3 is CSVPGQGYNEQFF. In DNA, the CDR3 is TGCAGCGTGCCCGGACAGGGGTACAATGAGCAGTTCTTC.